This section outlines one T cell receptor beta chain sequence together with its context. The sample is drawn from a study of cytomegalovirus exposure and HLA in healthy donors. In the PCR, 60 Vbeta and 13 Jbeta primers were used. Sequencing used immunoSEQ multiplex PCR; TCRdb keeps in-frame clones, though not all of them. The repertoire holds hundreds of thousands of clones, approximately 90% seen once, with roughly 2% in the top ten. Germline V lookup: CDR1 SGHRS, CDR2 YFSETQ. V lost 4 bases, J lost 9 bases, and 7 bases stayed unmatched. This CDR3 has 14 residues. The chain employs TRBV5-1 and TRBJ2-1; 10 bases fit TRBD2. The sequence derives from a woman aged 18 to 35 in good health and CMV-seronegative. Sequencing used PBMCs. CDR3 bases: TGCGCCAGCAGCCTGGGAGTAGCGGGGGGTGAGCAGTTCTTC. Translated: CASSLGVAGGEQFF.